The clone carrying this T cell receptor (beta chain) came up once. These data are taken from a study of blood T cell repertoires in COVID-19. Study at large: Samples taken during acute and convalescent COVID-19 were collected in the United States, Italy and Spain.

Participants were aged 18 to 89 years, lived in under 30 US areas, and enrolled virtually. Donors were grouped by their self-reported clinical history. Some clones are missing from TCRdb's copy, which holds only in-frame ones; the method was immunoSEQ multiplex PCR. The data show over 200,000 clones, roughly nine tenths seen once. With 8 bases clipped from V and 4 bases from J, the junction kept 8 bases outside the gene matches. CDR3 length equals 15 residues. Germline V CDR1 and CDR2: MNHEY, SVGAGI. The TCR originated in a woman in her 30s with acute COVID-19. The sample comprised PBMCs or T cells enriched from blood (not recorded which). This chain connects TRBV6-5 to TRBJ1-6; 7 positions match TRBD1. CDR3 region: CASGSSRGYNSPLHF. As DNA, the CDR3 is TGTGCCAGCGGTTCGAGCAGGGGGTATAATTCACCCCTCCACTTT.